The present TCR beta chain was sequenced within a study of T cell responses to AZD1222 COVID-19 vaccine. TCRdb keeps only in-frame clones here, not all; method: immunoSEQ multiplex PCR. The sample has 110,000 to 150,000 clones; roughly 85% are singletons. Losses at the gene ends were 2 bases for V and 1 base for J; bases not matched to a gene: 7. The germline V gene encodes CDR1 SGHRS and CDR2 YFSETQ. The CDR3 has 16 residues. V usage is TRBV5-1 and J usage is TRBJ2-7; 9 bases are shared with TRBD2. The sequence was obtained from an adult in good health. The source material was peripheral blood, sampled on day 0 of AZD1222 vaccination. CDR3 coding DNA: TGCGCCAGCAGCTTCGGGAGCGGGAGGCATTCCTACGAGCAGTACTTC. Its protein is CASSFGSGRHSYEQYF.